This T cell receptor beta chain was identified during a study of circulating CD8 cells and anti-PD-1 response in melanoma. The V end was cut by 0 bases, the J end by 3 bases, with 12 bases between. Per germline, CDR1 LGHNA and CDR2 YNFKEQ. The CDR3 runs to 15 residues. This clonotype ranks as large. TCR libraries were prepared from about 16 ng of total RNA with the QIAseq Immune Repertoire TCR panel. TCRdb reprocessed the reads via MiXCR and lists one record per CDR3 protein. The data hold 350 to 450 distinct CDR3 sequences, with approximately 7.9% observed a single time. From live CD3+CD8+TCRalphabeta+ cells, four PD-1 and/or TIGIT subsets were sorted.

The receptor comes from a human donor with melanoma. The V and J genes are TRBV4-2 and TRBJ2-7, with unresolved D. Source: CD8+ T cells from PBMCs, taken at baseline or after one month of anti-PD-1 therapy (not recorded which). The CDR3 sequence: CASSQESPHDYEQYF. The DNA of the CDR3 is TGTGCCAGCAGCCAAGAATCGCCTCATGACTACGAGCAGTACTTC.